The present T cell receptor (beta chain) was sequenced within a study of shared clonotypes between healthy human individuals. Concerning this clone itself: Its antigen is not identified.

Sequencing used immunoSEQ multiplex PCR; TCRdb keeps in-frame clones, though not all of them. Altogether 2,500,000 or so clones are present, 85% to 95% being singletons, with the ten largest covering approximately 0.41%. The CDR3 covers 14 residues. The ends lost 6 bases at V and 1 base at J; junction bases unmatched: 4. CDR1 is SGHRS, CDR2 YFSETQ, per germline. Study-wide results and limits: Larger richness was generally estimated for naive than memory subsets. Tissues were not sampled, only blood, and their repertoires likely differ.

Sequencing was done on a sample of naive CD4+ T cells from PBMCs. Subset: CD45RA+ positively selected. The chain combines TRBV5-1 with TRBJ1-3, with TRBD1 matching 7 bases. This receptor was identified in a man aged 18 to 29 in good health. Some clones in this sample may be carry-over from other donors' samples. CDR3 loop: CASNPGQSGNTIYF. Here the CDR3 DNA reads TGCGCCAGCAACCCGGGACAGTCTGGAAACACCATATATTTT.